This T cell receptor (beta chain) was found in a study of T cell repertoires in cytomegalovirus infection. Study in general: Public signatures in TCR beta pointed to CMV infection and matching HLA type.

Study-wide results and caveats: HLA-C-restricted TCR beta clonotypes specific for CMV led the ex vivo response.

TCRdb analysed the reads with MiXCR anew, one entry per CDR3 protein. This sample carries 100,000 or so distinct CDR3 sequences, under 25% of them seen once, and the ten largest clones take 39%. CDR1 is SEHNR, CDR2 FQNEAQ, per germline (reference sequence). This CDR3 is built from 20 residues. The ends were cut back, 1 base at V and 0 bases at J, with 22 bases in the middle. This clonotype was observed at least ten times. Its antigen remains unidentified. The material sequenced was CD8+ T cells from PBMCs. The clonotype was recovered from a human donor in good health (CMV status not recorded). Some clones in this sample may be carry-over from other donors' samples. The rearrangement uses TRBV7-9 and TRBJ2-1; TRBD2 might be the D (6 bases). As DNA, the CDR3 is TGTGCCAGCAGCTTAGGCCTCCGACTAGGAGATATCCCCTCCTACAATGAGCAGTTCTTC. Protein: CASSLGLRLGDIPSYNEQFF. Drawing the rest from reference TRBV7-9 and TRBJ2-1, the complete variable domain is DTGVSQNPRHKITKRGQNVTFRCDPISEHNRLYWYRQTLGQGPEFLTYFQNEAQLEKSRLLSDRFSAERPKGSFSTLEIQRTEQGDSAMYLCASSLGLRLGDIPSYNEQFFGPGTRLTVL.